One sample yielded the 28 T cell receptor beta chains listed below, sequenced in a study of blood T cell repertoires in COVID-19. Sequencing used immunoSEQ multiplex PCR; TCRdb keeps in-frame clones, though not all of them. Among about 250,000 clones listed, less than 90% were seen once. Specimen: peripheral blood. All receptors derive from a middle-aged woman who had recovered from COVID-19.

The V and J genes are TRBV10-1 and TRBJ2-1; 10 nucleotides align to TRBD2. The germline V gene encodes CDR1 WNHNN and CDR2 SYGVQD (reference sequence). This CDR3 region has 15 residues. The J segment lost 7 bases and the V segment lost 3 bases, leaving 6 bases of the junction unmatched. CDR3 nucleotides: TGCGCCAGCAGTGATGCTAGCGGGGGTGTAAATGAGCAGTTCTTC. Translating it yields CASSDASGGVNEQFF.

The chain recombines TRBV28 with TRBJ1-5; the D gene is possibly TRBD1 (5 bases). V dropped 3 bases and J dropped 7 bases, with 13 bases sitting between them. Per the germline V gene, CDR1 is MDHEN and CDR2 is SYDVKM. The CDR3 is made up of 14 amino acids. CDR3 nucleotide sequence: TGTGCCAGCAGTTTGTCCAGGGAAAGACAGCCCCAGCATTTT. Translation gives CASSLSRERQPQHF.

V usage is TRBV10-3 and J usage is TRBJ2-1, with TRBD2 matching 10 bases. Per the germline V gene, CDR1 is ENHRY and CDR2 is SYGVKD. The CDR3 covers 13 residues. With V trimmed by 4 bases and J by 12 bases, 6 bases remained unmatched. The CDR3 region has the DNA TGTGCCATCAGTGGAAGCGGGGGGGTCGGGCAGTTCTTC. It translates to CAISGSGGVGQFF.

The chain uses TRBV7-2 and TRBJ1-3; D is uncertain. With 5 bases removed from V and 2 bases from J, the gap between germline ends came to 16 bases. The germline V gene encodes CDR1 SGHTA and CDR2 FQGNSA. The CDR3 runs to 16 residues. The CDR3 reads CASSLRVAGAGNTIYF. DNA for the CDR3: TGTGCCAGCAGCCTCCGGGTGGCCGGGGCTGGAAACACCATATATTTT.

This chain uses TRBV9 with TRBJ1-2; tentatively, D is TRBD1 (6 bases). V lost 0 bases and J lost 5, with 11 bases in between. The CDR3 is 14 amino acids. CDR1 is SGDLS, CDR2 YYNGEE, per germline. The CDR3 here is CASSVDRTEYGYTF. The CDR3 bases are TGTGCCAGCAGCGTAGATAGGACAGAGTATGGCTACACCTTC.

The genes are TRBV5-1 and TRBJ2-7; D is perhaps TRBD2 (6 bases). The V and J ends lost 0 bases and 2 bases respectively, with 12 bases between them. CDR1 and CDR2 (germline): SGHRS, YFSETQ. CDR3 length: 15 residues. Here the CDR3 reads CASSLVPGEPYEQYF. In DNA, the CDR3 is TGCGCCAGCAGCTTGGTACCGGGGGAGCCCTACGAGCAGTACTTC. The full variable domain, completed using reference TRBV5-1 and TRBJ2-7, is KAGVTQTPRYLIKTRGQQVTLSCSPISGHRSVSWYQQTPGQGLQFLFEYFSETQRNKGNFPGRFSGRQFSNSRSEMNVSTLELGDSALYLCASSLVPGEPYEQYFGPGTRLTVT.

The chain joins TRBV5-1 to TRBJ1-4; 9 positions agree with TRBD1. This CDR3 is built from 16 residues. V trimming: 0 bases; J trimming: 4 bases; junction bases outside the gene matches: 4. Germline CDR1 is SGHRS and CDR2 is YFSETQ. CDR3 residues: CASSLGTGASNEKLFF. CDR3 bases: TGCGCCAGCAGCTTGGGGACAGGGGCAAGTAATGAAAAACTGTTTTTT.

The chain combines TRBV18 with TRBJ2-2; 9 positions match TRBD2. Germline CDR1 KGHSH, CDR2 LQKENI. V gave up 0 bases and J gave up 1 base; unmatched junction bases: 3. The CDR3 runs 17 residues. The CDR3 DNA reads as TGTGCCAGCTCACCACCCCTAGCGGGGAAGAACACCGGGGAGCTGTTTTTT. This codes for CASSPPLAGKNTGELFF.

The chain employs TRBV6-2 or TRBV6-3 and TRBJ1-4, with 7 positions matching TRBD1. V lost 4 bases to trimming and J lost 4 bases; unmatched junction nucleotides: 6. In germline, CDR1 is MNHEY, CDR2 SVGEGT. This CDR3 region has 15 residues. The CDR3, as DNA: TGTGCCAGCAGTTTAGGGACAGCCAGTAATGAAAAACTGTTTTTT. As protein: CASSLGTASNEKLFF.

The V call is TRBV27, the J call TRBJ2-7; TRBD2 aligns across 9 bases. V gave up 5 bases and J gave up 4 bases; unmatched junction bases: 9. The CDR3 spans 15 residues. CDR1 is MNHEY and CDR2 is SMNVEV in the germline V gene (reference sequence). DNA of the CDR3: TGTGCCAGCAGTCTCCAGCGGGGGGTCCTATACGAGCAGTACTTC. Translation gives CASSLQRGVLYEQYF.

The rearrangement uses TRBV30 and TRBJ2-1; 7 nucleotides agree with TRBD1. V trimming: 5 bases; J trimming: 5 bases; junction bases outside the gene matches: 6. The CDR3 extends over 13 amino acids. From germline, CDR1 is GTSNPN and CDR2 SVGIG (reference sequence). The CDR3 DNA reads TGTGCCTGGTTAAGGGACAGCCACAATGAGCAGTTCTTC. It is translated as CAWLRDSHNEQFF.

This clone was found once. This sequence joins TRBV6-6 and TRBJ1-6, with 7 bases lining up with TRBD1. There are 18 residues in the CDR3. Trimming at V came to 6 bases and at J to 0 bases, leaving 11 bases not matched to a gene. Germline CDR1 MNHNY, CDR2 SVGAGI (reference sequence). The CDR3 nucleotides are TGTGCCAGCAGCCGACCCATGACAGGGAGCTCCTATAATTCACCCCTCCACTTT. As protein: CASSRPMTGSSYNSPLHF.

The chain is built from TRBV29-1 and TRBJ1-2; D gene ambiguous. V was pared by 4 bases and J by 2 bases, with 5 bases between. Germline CDR1 reads SQVTM; CDR2 reads ANQGSEA. This CDR3 spans 11 amino acids. In DNA, the CDR3 is TGCAGCGTTGGCGAGAACTATGGCTACACCTTC. Residues: CSVGENYGYTF.

This chain connects TRBV5-4 to TRBJ2-3, with TRBD2 identical over 7 bases. Germline CDR1 reads SGHNT; CDR2 reads YYREEE (reference sequence). The J segment lost 6 bases and the V segment lost 5 bases, leaving 9 bases of the junction unmatched. The CDR3 extends over 14 amino acids. CDR3: CASSSKVGGDTQYF. CDR3 DNA: TGTGCCAGCAGTTCGAAGGTGGGAGGGGATACGCAGTATTTT.

This rearrangement joins TRBV24-1 to TRBJ1-5; D gene unclear. The V and J ends lost 11 bases and 0 bases respectively, with 10 bases between them. CDR1 KGHDR and CDR2 SFDVKD come from the germline V gene. The CDR3 runs to 13 residues. This chain's CDR3 is CANRQISNQPQHF. The CDR3 DNA reads TGTGCCAACCGACAAATTAGCAATCAGCCCCAGCATTTT.

This clone was recorded only once. The J gene is TRBJ2-2, the V gene TRBV5-6, with D possibly being TRBD1 (6 bases). Germline V gene sequence: CDR1 SGHDT, CDR2 YYEEEE. This CDR3 spans 16 amino acids. V shed 2 bases and J shed 6 bases, with 17 bases lying between them. CDR3 nucleotide sequence: TGTGCCAGCAGCTTCGGCTACAGGGCAGTTCCCGGGGAGCTGTTTTTT. Translating it yields CASSFGYRAVPGELFF. Full variable domain (outside the CDR3, taken from reference TRBV5-6 and TRBJ2-2): DAGVTQSPTHLIKTRGQQVTLRCSPKSGHDTVSWYQQALGQGPQFIFQYYEEEERQRGNFPDRFSGHQFPNYSSELNVNALLLGDSALYLCASSFGYRAVPGELFFGEGSRLTVL.

The chain carries TRBV7-9 and TRBJ1-5; TRBD1 matches at 7 bases. Losses at the gene ends were 5 bases for V and 1 base for J; bases not matched to a gene: 5. The CDR3 is made up of 15 amino acids. Germline V lookup: CDR1 SEHNR, CDR2 FQNEAQ (reference sequence). The CDR3 DNA reads TGTGCCAGCAGCAAAGACAGGGTCAGCAATCAGCCCCAGCATTTT. Translating it yields CASSKDRVSNQPQHF.

The V and J genes are TRBV28 and TRBJ1-2; 7 nucleotides agree with TRBD1. Germline-derived CDR1 and CDR2 are MDHEN and SYDVKM. CDR3 length: 13 amino acids. With V trimmed by 7 bases and J by 5 bases, 7 bases remained unmatched. In DNA form, the CDR3 reads TGTGCCAGCACCTTTGACAGGGAGTATGGCTACACCTTC. Protein sequence: CASTFDREYGYTF.

This rearrangement joins TRBV7-9 to TRBJ1-5; 12 bases fit TRBD1. The trim removed 5 bases at V and 7 bases at J, leaving 6 bases unmatched. CDR1 and CDR2 (germline): SEHNR, FQNEAQ (reference sequence). The CDR3 covers 15 residues. The CDR3 nucleotides are TGTGCCAGCAGCACCGGGACAGGGGGCCAACAGCCCCAGCATTTT. This sequence encodes CASSTGTGGQQPQHF.

The J gene is TRBJ2-7, the V gene TRBV19, with 8 bases that match TRBD2. Germline V gene data show CDR1 as LNHDA and CDR2 as SQIVND (reference sequence). This CDR3 spans 16 amino acids. With 6 bases clipped from V and 1 base from J, the junction kept 11 bases outside the gene matches. The CDR3 sequence: CASSSPGGQKSYEQYF. The CDR3 bases are TGTGCCAGTAGCTCCCCGGGAGGGCAGAAATCCTACGAGCAGTACTTC. Combining the CDR3 with reference TRBV19 and TRBJ2-7 gives the whole variable domain DGGITQSPKYLFRKEGQNVTLSCEQNLNHDAMYWYRQDPGQGLRLIYYSQIVNDFQKGDIAEGYSVSREKKESFPLTVTSAQKNPTAFYLCASSSPGGQKSYEQYFGPGTRLTVT.

This chain connects TRBV18 to TRBJ2-5; maybe TRBD2 (6 bases). Germline assignment: CDR1 KGHSH and CDR2 LQKENI. The CDR3 extends over 17 amino acids. V lost 3 bases, J lost 2 bases, and 19 bases lay in between. The CDR3 is CASSPSVGGGGQETQYF. The CDR3 nucleotides read TGTGCCAGCTCACCCTCGGTGGGGGGAGGAGGACAAGAGACCCAGTACTTC.

This chain connects TRBV27 to TRBJ2-2; possible D gene TRBD1, 6 bases. The CDR3 runs to 13 residues. From germline, CDR1 is MNHEY and CDR2 SMNVEV (reference sequence). V was clipped by 5 bases and J by 5 bases, with 9 bases between them. CDR3 region: CASSIGGTGELFF. As DNA, the CDR3 is TGTGCCAGCAGTATAGGGGGTACCGGGGAGCTGTTTTTT.

CDR3 in DNA: TGTGCCAGCTCACCTGATTTAGGCCGGGGAACCCTAGGGACTGAAGCTTTCTTT. Residues: CASSPDLGRGTLGTEAFF. The chain employs TRBV18 and TRBJ1-1; D ambiguous. CDR3 length: 18 residues. V lost 3 bases, J lost 5 bases, and 25 bases lay in between. CDR1 is KGHSH and CDR2 is LQKENI in the germline V gene.

The chain couples TRBV12-3 or TRBV12-4 to TRBJ2-5, with 7 nucleotides matching TRBD2. Trimming at V came to 6 bases and at J to 2 bases, leaving 3 bases not matched to a gene. The CDR3 totals 13 residues. This CDR3 reads CASRRGSQETQYF. The CDR3 nucleotides are TGTGCCAGCAGGCGGGGGTCTCAAGAGACCCAGTACTTC.

The chain uses TRBV9 and TRBJ2-3; D perhaps matches TRBD2 (6 bases). The CDR3 totals 15 residues. The V end lost 2 bases, the J end lost 6 bases, and 16 bases lay between the germline ends. Germline values: CDR1 SGDLS, CDR2 YYNGEE. The CDR3 loop is CASSVPGGLMDTQYF. The DNA of the CDR3 is TGTGCCAGCAGCGTCCCCGGGGGTCTGATGGATACGCAGTATTTT.

Only one count was recorded for this clone. The chain joins TRBV11-2 to TRBJ2-1, with D possibly being TRBD2 (6 bases). Trimming shortened V by 0 bases and J by 3 bases, and 15 bases separated the two germline ends. The germline V gene has CDR1 SGHAT and CDR2 FQNNGV. The CDR3 totals 17 residues. The CDR3 coding sequence is TGTGCCAGCAGCTTAGATATAAGCGGGCGATACTACAATGAGCAGTTCTTC. Protein sequence: CASSLDISGRYYNEQFF. Combining the CDR3 with reference TRBV11-2 and TRBJ2-1 gives the whole variable domain EAGVAQSPRYKIIEKRQSVAFWCNPISGHATLYWYQQILGQGPKLLIQFQNNGVVDDSQLPKDRFSAERLKGVDSTLKIQPAKLEDSAVYLCASSLDISGRYYNEQFFGPGTRLTVL.

This clone was recorded a few times. This rearrangement joins TRBV24-1 to TRBJ2-1; 8 positions match TRBD1. This CDR3 has 14 amino acids. Trimming removed 6 bases from V and 5 bases from J; junction bases left unmatched: 5. The germline CDR1 and CDR2 sequences are KGHDR and SFDVKD. CDR3 region: CATSKQGANNEQFF. The CDR3 DNA sequence: TGTGCCACCAGTAAGCAGGGGGCTAACAATGAGCAGTTCTTC.

J is TRBJ2-1 and V is TRBV11-3; 13 bases line up with TRBD2. The CDR3 sequence is 18 residues long. Germline V CDR1 and CDR2: SGHNT, YENEEA. The J segment lost 9 bases and the V segment lost 5 bases, leaving 16 bases of the junction unmatched. CDR3 coding DNA: TGTGCCAGCAGCCCACAAAGGGGAACTAGCGGGGGGGCTCGTGAGCAGTTCTTC. Its protein is CASSPQRGTSGGAREQFF.